A selection of T cell receptor beta chains follows, all from one sample in a study of tumor-infiltrating lymphocytes in primary liver carcinoma. TCRdb independently ran MiXCR on the multiplex PCR reads; one entry per CDR3 protein. The table shows approximately 190,000 distinct CDR3 sequences, with 70% to 90% occurring only once. Specimen: tumor tissue from primary liver carcinoma. These receptors were taken from a man between 40 and 49 years old with primary liver carcinoma and hepatitis B virus infection. Both conserved end residues are part of each CDR3. A clone size is listed for some rows: how often the clone was seen (once, few, many), or a class if it is expanded.

CDR3 protein: CRVAGETEQFF
J gene: TRBJ2-1
V gene: TRBV28
clone size: many

CDR3 protein: CTSSSLTGTGVDSPLHF
J gene: TRBJ1-6
V gene: TRBV5-6
clone size: .

CDR3 protein: CASSLDAARGTDAHYF
J gene: TRBJ2-3
V gene: TRBV5-1
clone size: .

CDR3 protein: CTSSVQGAPDTQYF
J gene: TRBJ2-3
V gene: TRBV6-6
clone size: .

CDR3 protein: CACRYDRGFPGAFF
J gene: TRBJ1-1
V gene: TRBV6-6
clone size: .

CDR3 protein: CSVVDTGELFF
J gene: TRBJ2-2
V gene: TRBV29-1
clone size: .

CDR3 protein: CASIRAARSSYDQHF
J gene: TRBJ2-7
V gene: TRBV6-5
clone size: .

CDR3 protein: CASNQESKHDEQFF
J gene: TRBJ2-1
V gene: TRBV4-3
clone size: .

CDR3 protein: CAIILLAGGPYEQYF
J gene: TRBJ2-7
V gene: TRBV6-1
clone size: many

CDR3 protein: CASSLVYEQYF
J gene: TRBJ2-7
V gene: TRBV5-5
clone size: many

CDR3 protein: CASSSLLAGAETQYF
J gene: TRBJ2-5
V gene: TRBV7-6
clone size: .

CDR3 protein: CASSQDHPGQAGFYEQYF
J gene: TRBJ2-7
V gene: TRBV16
clone size: .

CDR3 protein: CASSQELGETQYF
J gene: TRBJ2-5
V gene: TRBV4-3
clone size: .

CDR3 protein: CASSSGLALYNEHLF
J gene: TRBJ2-1
V gene: TRBV6-2/TRBV6-3
clone size: .

CDR3 protein: CASHHRGLFEKLFF
J gene: TRBJ1-4
V gene: TRBV6-6
clone size: .

CDR3 protein: CASSQDPGGGSNTQYF
J gene: TRBJ2-3
V gene: TRBV4-1
clone size: once

CDR3 protein: CASSDRVAGEMFF
J gene: TRBJ2-2
V gene: TRBV7-9
clone size: .

CDR3 protein: CASSQAEGEAVYNEQFF
J gene: TRBJ2-1
V gene: TRBV28
clone size: few

CDR3 protein: CVTSPSSIQGIGRETQYF
J gene: TRBJ2-5
V gene: TRBV11-2
clone size: .

CDR3 protein: CAINLGPAGESSYKQYF
J gene: TRBJ2-7
V gene: TRBV11-1
clone size: once

CDR3 protein: CASSSDWYEGTQYF
J gene: TRBJ2-3
V gene: TRBV7-8
clone size: many

CDR3 protein: CASSHRDRQYYHEQFF
J gene: TRBJ2-1
V gene: TRBV4-1
clone size: .

CDR3 protein: CASTRTDTQYF
J gene: TRBJ2-3
V gene: TRBV6-1
clone size: .

CDR3 protein: CASSLEIRGPSTDTQYF
J gene: TRBJ2-3
V gene: TRBV28
clone size: .

CDR3 protein: CASSSTRDRGGNGELFF
J gene: TRBJ2-2
V gene: TRBV5-6
clone size: .

CDR3 protein: CASSLDMGYGYTF
J gene: TRBJ1-2
V gene: TRBV11-2
clone size: .

CDR3 protein: CASSLSWGNYDYTF
J gene: TRBJ1-2
V gene: TRBV7-9
clone size: .

CDR3 protein: CASSQTVVSPIHF
J gene: TRBJ1-6
V gene: TRBV11-1
clone size: .

CDR3 protein: CASSPSLVGRLYGCTF
J gene: TRBJ1-2
V gene: TRBV28
clone size: .

CDR3 protein: CASSQGLHSGRALEIQYF
J gene: TRBJ2-5
V gene: TRBV4-2
clone size: .

CDR3 protein: CSVALGWGMNTDAFF
J gene: TRBJ1-1
V gene: TRBV29-1
clone size: .

CDR3 protein: CVSCRQQGDIQYF
J gene: TRBJ2-4
V gene: TRBV11-1
clone size: .

CDR3 protein: CASIRVSWETQNF
J gene: TRBJ2-5
V gene: TRBV6-1
clone size: .

CDR3 protein: CASSPQGRDEKLFF
J gene: TRBJ1-4
V gene: TRBV12-3/TRBV12-4
clone size: .

CDR3 protein: CSGVREVDEQFF
J gene: TRBJ2-1
V gene: TRBV29-1
clone size: many

CDR3 protein: CSVAPMGLHEQYF
J gene: TRBJ2-7
V gene: TRBV29-1
clone size: .

CDR3 protein: CASTQSGESEQYF
J gene: TRBJ2-7
V gene: TRBV4-3
clone size: .

CDR3 protein: CASILGVSNNEQLF
J gene: TRBJ2-1
V gene: TRBV11-3
clone size: few

CDR3 protein: CASTSWTSGVTDTQYF
J gene: TRBJ2-3
V gene: TRBV12-3/TRBV12-4
clone size: .

CDR3 protein: CASSQFPLPANNELFF
J gene: TRBJ2-1
V gene: TRBV4-3
clone size: .

CDR3 protein: CACSFQGPLENEQFF
J gene: TRBJ2-1
V gene: TRBV11-1
clone size: .

CDR3 protein: CSVLQRGREQYF
J gene: TRBJ2-7
V gene: TRBV29-1
clone size: .

CDR3 protein: CASGTGTGPYEQYF
J gene: TRBJ2-7
V gene: TRBV6-1
clone size: .

CDR3 protein: CTNSLRREAFF
J gene: TRBJ1-1
V gene: TRBV7-2
clone size: .

CDR3 protein: CASSRHINTEVFF
J gene: TRBJ1-1
V gene: TRBV6-6
clone size: .

CDR3 protein: CTSSPHLDHRFNQPQHF
J gene: TRBJ1-5
V gene: TRBV6-6
clone size: .

CDR3 protein: CASSPAGIRKEQYF
J gene: TRBJ2-7
V gene: TRBV12-3/TRBV12-4
clone size: .

CDR3 protein: CASSSRELGGASVLTF
J gene: TRBJ2-6
V gene: TRBV28
clone size: few

CDR3 protein: CSVDGRESLHTDTQYF
J gene: TRBJ2-3
V gene: TRBV29-1
clone size: .

CDR3 protein: CASSFGAAVNEKLFF
J gene: TRBJ1-4
V gene: TRBV11-2
clone size: .

CDR3 protein: CASSRLATNEQFF
J gene: TRBJ2-1
V gene: TRBV6-2/TRBV6-3
clone size: many

CDR3 protein: CASSYGLADQETEYF
J gene: TRBJ2-5
V gene: TRBV6-2/TRBV6-3
clone size: .

CDR3 protein: CSVRGQNPYEQYF
J gene: TRBJ2-7
V gene: TRBV29-1
clone size: many

CDR3 protein: CASTPLLAGGRNKQYF
J gene: TRBJ2-7
V gene: TRBV6-6
clone size: few

CDR3 protein: CVSSEEARGYHEQFF
J gene: TRBJ2-1
V gene: TRBV6-1
clone size: .

CDR3 protein: CVSSSSDAITEAFF
J gene: TRBJ1-1
V gene: TRBV12-3/TRBV12-4
clone size: .